What follows are 5 T cell receptor beta chains derived from one specimen sequenced in a study of early T cells in non-severe SARS-CoV-2 infection. TCRdb independently ran MiXCR on the 5' RACE reads; one entry per CDR3 protein. In the table there are approximately 70,000 distinct CDR3 sequences, 9.5% to 13% of which are singletons. The sequenced sample was whole blood, obtained at baseline. All receptors derive from an adult who was a healthcare worker with PCR-confirmed SARS-CoV-2 infection or an uninfected control (not recorded which).

This clonotype showed up many times. The chain has TRBV5-1 and TRBJ1-1; D may be TRBD1 (5 bases). The V gene lost 4 bases and the J gene lost 5 bases, with 18 bases spanning the gap. The length of the CDR3 is 15 residues. Germline values: CDR1 SGHRS, CDR2 YFSETQ. CDR3 coding DNA: TGCGCCAGCAGCGGGATGGGACCCCCCGGGACTGAAGCTTTCTTT. Translation gives CASSGMGPPGTEAFF.

The rearrangement joins TRBV5-1 to TRBJ2-7, with D tentatively TRBD1 (5 bases). Trimming removed 4 bases from V and 2 bases from J, with 13 bases in between. The V gene's germline CDR1 is SGHRS and CDR2 YFSETQ. This CDR3 contains 14 residues. The CDR3 loop is CASSTQSGPYEQYF. CDR3 in DNA: TGCGCCAGCAGCACGCAATCAGGGCCCTACGAGCAGTACTTC.

The rearrangement joins TRBV29-1 to TRBJ2-5, with D perhaps given as TRBD1 or TRBD2 (6 bases each). The CDR3 spans 12 residues. CDR1 is SQVTM, CDR2 ANQGSEA, per germline. With 7 bases removed from V and 4 bases from J, the gap between germline ends came to 13 bases. The DNA of the CDR3 is TGCAGCGCTTTGGGGGGCGGAGAGACCCAGTACTTC. Translation: CSALGGGETQYF.

This clonotype was seen a handful of times. The rearrangement joins TRBV7-9 to TRBJ1-4; weak D call: TRBD1 (5 bases). This CDR3 has 16 residues. The germline V gene encodes CDR1 SEHNR and CDR2 FQNEAQ (reference sequence). V dropped 5 bases and J dropped 0 bases, with 13 bases sitting between them. The CDR3 loop is CASSPLGASTNEKLFF. The CDR3 coding sequence is TGTGCCAGCAGCCCCCTTGGGGCTTCAACTAATGAAAAACTGTTTTTT.

This clonotype was recorded a few times. The chain couples TRBV30 to TRBJ2-7; the D gene is possibly TRBD1 (5 bases). Germline loops: CDR1 GTSNPN, CDR2 SVGIG (reference sequence). The CDR3 runs 13 residues. Trimming shortened V by 2 bases and J by 3 bases, and 11 bases separated the two germline ends. DNA of the CDR3: TGTGCCTGGAGTACTAACCAGGGCTACGAGCAGTACTTC. Translation: CAWSTNQGYEQYF.